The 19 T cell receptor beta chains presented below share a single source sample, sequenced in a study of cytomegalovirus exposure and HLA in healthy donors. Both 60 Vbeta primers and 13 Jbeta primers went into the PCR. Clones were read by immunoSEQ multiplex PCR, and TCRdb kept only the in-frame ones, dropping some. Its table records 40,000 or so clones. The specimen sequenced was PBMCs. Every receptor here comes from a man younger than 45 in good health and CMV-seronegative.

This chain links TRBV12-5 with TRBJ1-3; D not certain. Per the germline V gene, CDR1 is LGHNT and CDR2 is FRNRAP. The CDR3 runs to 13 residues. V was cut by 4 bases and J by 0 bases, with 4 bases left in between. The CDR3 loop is CASGWASGNTIYF. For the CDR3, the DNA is TGTGCTAGTGGTTGGGCCTCTGGAAACACCATATATTTT.

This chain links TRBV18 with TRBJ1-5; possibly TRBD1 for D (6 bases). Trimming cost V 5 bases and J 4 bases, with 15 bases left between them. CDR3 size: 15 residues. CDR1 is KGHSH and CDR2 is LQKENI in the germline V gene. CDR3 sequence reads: CASSSAGTTNQPQHF. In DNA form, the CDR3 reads TGTGCCAGCTCATCCGCCGGGACAACGAATCAGCCCCAGCATTTT. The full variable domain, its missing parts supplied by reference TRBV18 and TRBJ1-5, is NAGVMQNPRHLVRRRGQEARLRCSPMKGHSHVYWYRQLPEEGLKFMVYLQKENIIDESGMPKERFSAEFPKEGPSILRIQQVVRGDSAAYFCASSSAGTTNQPQHFGDGTRLSIL.

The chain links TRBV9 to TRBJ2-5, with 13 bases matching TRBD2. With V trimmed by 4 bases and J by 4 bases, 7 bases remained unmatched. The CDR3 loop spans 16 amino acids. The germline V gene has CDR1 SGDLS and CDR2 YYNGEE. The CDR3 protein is CASSPPGLAGSETQYF. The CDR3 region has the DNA TGTGCCAGCAGCCCCCCGGGACTAGCGGGATCAGAGACCCAGTACTTC.

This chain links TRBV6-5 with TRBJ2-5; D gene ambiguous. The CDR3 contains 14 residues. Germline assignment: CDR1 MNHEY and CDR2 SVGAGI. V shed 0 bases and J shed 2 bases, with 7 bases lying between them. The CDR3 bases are TGTGCCAGCAGTTACTCCTTAGTTCAAGAGACCCAGTACTTC. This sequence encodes CASSYSLVQETQYF.

DNA of the CDR3: TGCAGCGTTGTATGGTGGACTAGCGGGAACACCGGGGAGCTGTTTTTT. This sequence encodes CSVVWWTSGNTGELFF. The chain carries TRBV29-1 and TRBJ2-2; 10 nucleotides match TRBD2. The germline CDR1 and CDR2 sequences are SQVTM and ANQGSEA. V trimming: 4 bases; J trimming: 1 base; junction bases outside the gene matches: 6. CDR3 length: 16 residues.

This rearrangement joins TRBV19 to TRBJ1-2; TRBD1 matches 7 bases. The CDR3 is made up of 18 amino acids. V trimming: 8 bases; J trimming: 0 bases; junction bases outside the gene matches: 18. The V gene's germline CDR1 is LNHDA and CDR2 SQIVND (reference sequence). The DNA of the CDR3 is TGTGCCAGTCGTAGTATGGATGTGGCAGGGGGACCTAACTATGGCTACACCTTC. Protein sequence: CASRSMDVAGGPNYGYTF.

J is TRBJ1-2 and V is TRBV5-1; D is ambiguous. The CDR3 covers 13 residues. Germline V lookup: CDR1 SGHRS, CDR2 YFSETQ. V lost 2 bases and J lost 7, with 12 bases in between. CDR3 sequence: CASSFSGNGGYTF. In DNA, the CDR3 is TGCGCCAGCAGCTTTTCAGGAAACGGTGGCTACACCTTC.

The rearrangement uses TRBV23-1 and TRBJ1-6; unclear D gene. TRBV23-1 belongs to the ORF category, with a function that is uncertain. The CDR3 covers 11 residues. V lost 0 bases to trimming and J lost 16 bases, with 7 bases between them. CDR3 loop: CASSQSRQLHF. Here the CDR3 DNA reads TGCGCCAGCAGTCAATCGAGGCAGCTCCACTTT.

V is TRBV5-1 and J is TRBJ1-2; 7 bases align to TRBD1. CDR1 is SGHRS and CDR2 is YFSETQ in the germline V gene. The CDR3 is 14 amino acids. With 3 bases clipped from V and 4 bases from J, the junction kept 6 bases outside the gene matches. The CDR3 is CASSSDRASYGYTF. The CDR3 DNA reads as TGCGCCAGCAGCTCCGACAGGGCTTCCTATGGCTACACCTTC.

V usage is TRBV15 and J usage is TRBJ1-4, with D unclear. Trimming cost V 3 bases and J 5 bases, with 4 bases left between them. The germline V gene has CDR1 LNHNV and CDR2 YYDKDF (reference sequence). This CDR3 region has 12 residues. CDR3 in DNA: TGTGCCACCAGCAGCCTGAATGAAAAACTGTTTTTT. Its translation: CATSSLNEKLFF.

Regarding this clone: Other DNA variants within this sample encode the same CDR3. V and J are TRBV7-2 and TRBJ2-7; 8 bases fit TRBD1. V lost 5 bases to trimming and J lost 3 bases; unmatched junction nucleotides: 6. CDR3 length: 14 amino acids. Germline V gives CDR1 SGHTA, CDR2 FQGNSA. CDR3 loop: CASSVTTGGYEQYF. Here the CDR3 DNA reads TGTGCCAGCAGCGTCACCACAGGGGGCTACGAGCAGTACTTC.

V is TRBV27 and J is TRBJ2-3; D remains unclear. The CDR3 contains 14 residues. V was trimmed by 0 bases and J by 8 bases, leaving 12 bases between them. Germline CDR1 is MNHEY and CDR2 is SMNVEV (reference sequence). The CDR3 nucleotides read TGTGCCAGCAGTTTATCAAGGCGGAAGAGTACGCAGTATTTT. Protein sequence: CASSLSRRKSTQYF.

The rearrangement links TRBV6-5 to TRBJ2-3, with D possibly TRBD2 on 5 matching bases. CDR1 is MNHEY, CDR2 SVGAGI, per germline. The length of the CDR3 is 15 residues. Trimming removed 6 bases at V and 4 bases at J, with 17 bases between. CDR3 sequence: CASSRTLDRPDTQYF. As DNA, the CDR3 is TGTGCCAGCAGCCGGACTTTGGATCGGCCAGATACGCAGTATTTT.

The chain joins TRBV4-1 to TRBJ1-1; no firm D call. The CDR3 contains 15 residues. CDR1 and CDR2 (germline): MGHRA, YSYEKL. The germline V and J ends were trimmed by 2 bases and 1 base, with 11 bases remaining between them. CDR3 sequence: CASSQQPSANTEAFF. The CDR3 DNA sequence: TGCGCCAGCAGCCAACAACCGAGTGCGAACACTGAAGCTTTCTTT.

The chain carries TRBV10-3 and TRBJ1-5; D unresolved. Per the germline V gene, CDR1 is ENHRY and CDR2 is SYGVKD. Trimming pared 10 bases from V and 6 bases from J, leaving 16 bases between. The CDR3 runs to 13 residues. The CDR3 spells CATNRLEGQPQHF. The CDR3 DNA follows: TGTGCCACCAATCGGCTGGAGGGTCAGCCCCAGCATTTT.

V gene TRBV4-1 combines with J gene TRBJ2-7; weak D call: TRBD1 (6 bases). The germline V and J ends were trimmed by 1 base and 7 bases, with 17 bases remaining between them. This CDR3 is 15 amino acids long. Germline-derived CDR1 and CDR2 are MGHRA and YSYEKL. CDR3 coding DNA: TGCGCCAGCAGCCAAGGTCAGGGGACAACGGGGGAGCAGTACTTC. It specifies CASSQGQGTTGEQYF.

CDR3: CASSLTSGPPVPEQFF. DNA for the CDR3: TGTGCCAGCAGCCTTACTAGCGGCCCCCCGGTCCCTGAGCAGTTCTTC. This sequence joins TRBV7-6 and TRBJ2-1; 8 nucleotides line up with TRBD2. The germline V gene has CDR1 SGHVS and CDR2 FNYEAQ. Unmatched junction bases numbered 15, after V lost 5 bases and J lost 9 bases. The CDR3 is 16 residues long. The variable domain in full, completed from reference TRBV7-6 and TRBJ2-1, reads GAGVSQSPRYKVTKRGQDVALRCDPISGHVSLYWYRQALGQGPEFLTYFNYEAQQDKSGLPNDRFSAERPEGSISTLTIQRTEQRDSAMYRCASSLTSGPPVPEQFFGPGTRLTVL.

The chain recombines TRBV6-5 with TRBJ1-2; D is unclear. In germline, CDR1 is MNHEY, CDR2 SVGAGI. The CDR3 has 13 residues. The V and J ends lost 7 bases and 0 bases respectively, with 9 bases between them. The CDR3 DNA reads TGTGCCAGCACCAGATCCTCTAACTATGGCTACACCTTC. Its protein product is CASTRSSNYGYTF.

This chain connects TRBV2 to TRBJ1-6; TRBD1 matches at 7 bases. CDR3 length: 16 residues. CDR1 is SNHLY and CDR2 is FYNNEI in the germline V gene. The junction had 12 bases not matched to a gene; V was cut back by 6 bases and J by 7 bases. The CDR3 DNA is TGTGCCAGCAGGGGGACAGCGCTGCTTACCAATTCACCCCTCCACTTT. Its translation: CASRGTALLTNSPLHF.